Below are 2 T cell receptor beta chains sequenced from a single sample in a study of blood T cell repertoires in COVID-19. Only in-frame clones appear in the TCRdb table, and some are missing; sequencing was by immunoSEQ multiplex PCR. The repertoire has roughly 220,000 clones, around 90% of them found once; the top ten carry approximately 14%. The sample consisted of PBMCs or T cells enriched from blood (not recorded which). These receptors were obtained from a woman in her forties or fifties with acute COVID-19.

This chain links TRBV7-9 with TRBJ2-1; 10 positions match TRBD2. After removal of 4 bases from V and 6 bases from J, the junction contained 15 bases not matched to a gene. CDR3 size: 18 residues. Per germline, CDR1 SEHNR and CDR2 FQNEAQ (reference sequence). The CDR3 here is CASSYPLKREGRFNEQFF. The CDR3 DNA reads TGTGCCAGCAGCTATCCTTTAAAGCGGGAGGGCCGATTCAATGAGCAGTTCTTC.

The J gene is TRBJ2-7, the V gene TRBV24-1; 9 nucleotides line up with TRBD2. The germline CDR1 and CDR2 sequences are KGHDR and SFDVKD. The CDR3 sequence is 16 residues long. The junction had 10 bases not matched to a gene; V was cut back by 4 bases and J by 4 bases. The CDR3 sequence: CATSDPGTSRPYEQYF. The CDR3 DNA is TGTGCCACCAGTGACCCGGGGACTAGCAGGCCTTACGAGCAGTACTTC.